This TCR beta chain was documented in a study of spatial heterogeneity in lung cancer. Study-level information: Detection consistently yielded more beta chains than alpha chains. General study points: Ubiquitous expanded TCR counts tracked ubiquitous nonsynonymous mutations, and regional counts tracked regional ones. It was found that expanded intratumoral alpha and beta TCR counts tracked tumor mutation counts.

This clonotype was counted many times. Its antigen remains unknown. Time point here: sample taken at primary tumor resection. Unsorted whole RNA samples from tumor, nontumor lung or frozen PBMC were sequenced. TCR cDNA molecules each had a unique molecular identifier. TCRdb reanalysed the 5' RACE reads using MiXCR and keeps one entry per CDR3 protein. The sample lists about 9,200 distinct CDR3 sequences, 4% to 6% occurring once. Germline V lookup: CDR1 MNHEY, CDR2 SMNVEV (reference sequence). The CDR3 extends over 13 amino acids. Trimming cost V 5 bases and J 5 bases, with 11 bases left between them. J is TRBJ2-3 and V is TRBV27, with D possibly TRBD2 on 5 matching bases. Sequencing used lung tumor tissue, obtained at surgery. This TCR came from a female donor with early-stage non-small cell lung cancer. The CDR3 loop reads CASSPIAGDTQYF. CDR3 nucleotide sequence: TGTGCCAGCAGTCCAATCGCGGGAGATACGCAGTATTTT.